This T cell receptor beta chain was found in a study of long-term antiretroviral therapy in people with HIV. For the study at large: A decade or so separates the oldest specimens from the later 2015 immediate-ART recommendation.

Version v3.0 of the immunoSEQ assay ran at survey level. Generated by immunoSEQ multiplex PCR, the TCRdb table keeps only in-frame clones and is missing some. The sample records some 20,000 clones, roughly nine tenths being singletons. Note on this clone: Antigen: not known.

The CDR3 runs 13 residues. V lost 6 bases, J lost 1 base, and 12 bases lay in between. CDR1 SQVTM and CDR2 ANQGSEA come from the germline V gene. Notes on the study in general: Blood was collected between the mid-2000s and the late 2010s, possibly under older ART regimens. At every time point, clones expanded before ART dominated the repertoire. CDR3 lengths in HIV samples spanned a narrower range than controls.

The origin of this receptor is a man aged 45-60 years with HIV. The chain uses TRBV29-1 and TRBJ1-1; D is undetermined. Source: unsorted PBMCs, taken 4.2 years after starting antiretroviral therapy. CDR3 in DNA: TGCAGCGTGCTGAACCTACGGAACACTGAAGCTTTCTTT. It is translated as CSVLNLRNTEAFF. The variable domain in full, completed from reference TRBV29-1 and TRBJ1-1, reads SAVISQKPSRDICQRGTSLTIQCQVDSQVTMMFWYRQQPGQSLTLIATANQGSEATYESGFVIDKFPISRPNLTFSTLTVSNMSPEDSSIYLCSVLNLRNTEAFFGQGTRLTVV.